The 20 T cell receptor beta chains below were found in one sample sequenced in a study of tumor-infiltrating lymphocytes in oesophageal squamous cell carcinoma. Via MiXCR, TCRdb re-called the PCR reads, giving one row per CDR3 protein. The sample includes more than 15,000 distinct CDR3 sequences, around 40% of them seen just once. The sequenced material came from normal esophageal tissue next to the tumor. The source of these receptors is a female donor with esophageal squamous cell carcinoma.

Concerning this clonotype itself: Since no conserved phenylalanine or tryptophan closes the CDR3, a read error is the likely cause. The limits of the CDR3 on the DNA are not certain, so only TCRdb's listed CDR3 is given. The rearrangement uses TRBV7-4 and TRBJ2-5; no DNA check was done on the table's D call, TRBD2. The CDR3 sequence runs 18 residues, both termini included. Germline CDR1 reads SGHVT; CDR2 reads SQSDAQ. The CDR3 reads CASSLAKGTMGSPLHFGN.

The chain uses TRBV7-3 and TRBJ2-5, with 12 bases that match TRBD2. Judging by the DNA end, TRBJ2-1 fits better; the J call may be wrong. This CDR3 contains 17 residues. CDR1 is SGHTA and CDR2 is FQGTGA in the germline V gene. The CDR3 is CASSLTGRTSGIDEQFF. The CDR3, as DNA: TGTGCCAGCAGCTTAACGGGGCGGACTAGCGGGATCGATGAGCAGTTCTTC.

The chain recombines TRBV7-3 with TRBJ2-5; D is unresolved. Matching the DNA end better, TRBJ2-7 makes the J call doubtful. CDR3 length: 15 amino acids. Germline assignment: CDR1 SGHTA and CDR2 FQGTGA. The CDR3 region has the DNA TGTGCCAGCAGCTTAAACTCCTTTCAAACCTACGAGCAGTACTTC. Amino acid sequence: CASSLNSFQTYEQYF.

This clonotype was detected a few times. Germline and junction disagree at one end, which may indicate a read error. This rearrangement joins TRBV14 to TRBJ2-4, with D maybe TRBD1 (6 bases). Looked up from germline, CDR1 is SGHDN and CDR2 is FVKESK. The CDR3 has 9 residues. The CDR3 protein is CASSQKTGF. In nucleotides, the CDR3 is TGTGCCAGCAGCCAAAAGACAGGTTTC. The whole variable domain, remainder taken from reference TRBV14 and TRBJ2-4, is EAGVTQFPSHSVIEKGQTVTLRCDPISGHDNLYWYRRVMGKEIKFLLHFVKESKQDESGMPNNRFLAERTGGTYSTLKVQPAELEDSGVYFCASSQKTGFGAGTRLSVL.

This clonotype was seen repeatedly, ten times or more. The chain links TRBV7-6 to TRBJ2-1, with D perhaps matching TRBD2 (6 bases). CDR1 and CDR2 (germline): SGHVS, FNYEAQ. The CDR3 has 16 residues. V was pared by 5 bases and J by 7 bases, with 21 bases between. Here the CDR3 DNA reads TGTGCCAGCAGCCCTATTTATGCCGGGGGTCGTAATGAGCAGTTCTTC. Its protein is CASSPIYAGGRNEQFF.

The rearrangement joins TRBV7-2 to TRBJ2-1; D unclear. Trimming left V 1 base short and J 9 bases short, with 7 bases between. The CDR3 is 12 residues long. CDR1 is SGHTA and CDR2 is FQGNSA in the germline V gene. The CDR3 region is CASSLGVVEQFF. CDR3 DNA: TGTGCCAGCAGCTTAGGAGTTGTTGAGCAGTTCTTC.

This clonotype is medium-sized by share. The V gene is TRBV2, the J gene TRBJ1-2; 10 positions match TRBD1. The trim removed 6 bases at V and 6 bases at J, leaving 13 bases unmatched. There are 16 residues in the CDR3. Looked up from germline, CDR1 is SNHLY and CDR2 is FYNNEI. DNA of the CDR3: TGTGCCAGCAGGAAGGACAGGGGGGCCCTTAGAAATGGCTACACCTTC. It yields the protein CASRKDRGALRNGYTF.

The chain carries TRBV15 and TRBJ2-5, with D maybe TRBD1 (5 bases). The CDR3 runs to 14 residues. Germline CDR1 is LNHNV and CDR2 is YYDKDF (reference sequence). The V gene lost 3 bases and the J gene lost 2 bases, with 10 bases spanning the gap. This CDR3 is CATSRWQGQETQYF. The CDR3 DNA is TGTGCCACCAGCAGGTGGCAGGGACAAGAGACCCAGTACTTC.

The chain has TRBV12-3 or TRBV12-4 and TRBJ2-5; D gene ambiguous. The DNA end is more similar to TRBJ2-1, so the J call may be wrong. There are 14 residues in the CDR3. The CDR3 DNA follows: TGTGCCAGCAGTTTCGGCAGCTCCTACAATGAGCAGTTCTTC. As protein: CASSFGSSYNEQFF.

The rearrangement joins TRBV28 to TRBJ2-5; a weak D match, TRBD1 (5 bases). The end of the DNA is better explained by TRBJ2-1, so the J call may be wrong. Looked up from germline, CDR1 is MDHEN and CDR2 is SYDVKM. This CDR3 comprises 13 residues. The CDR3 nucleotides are TGTGCCAGCAGGCGACAGAGCTCCTACGAGCAGTTCTTC. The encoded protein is CASRRQSSYEQFF.

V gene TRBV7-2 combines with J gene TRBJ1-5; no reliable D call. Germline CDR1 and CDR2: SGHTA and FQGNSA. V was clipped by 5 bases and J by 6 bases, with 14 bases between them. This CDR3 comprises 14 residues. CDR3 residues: CASSPSFNGQPQHF. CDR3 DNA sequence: TGTGCCAGCAGCCCATCGTTTAATGGTCAGCCCCAGCATTTT.

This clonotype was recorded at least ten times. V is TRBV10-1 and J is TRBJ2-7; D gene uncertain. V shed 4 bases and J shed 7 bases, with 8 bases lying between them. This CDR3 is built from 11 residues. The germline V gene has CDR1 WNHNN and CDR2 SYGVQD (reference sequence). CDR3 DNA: TGCGCCAGCAGTGCAAACAATGAGCAGTACTTC. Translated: CASSANNEQYF.

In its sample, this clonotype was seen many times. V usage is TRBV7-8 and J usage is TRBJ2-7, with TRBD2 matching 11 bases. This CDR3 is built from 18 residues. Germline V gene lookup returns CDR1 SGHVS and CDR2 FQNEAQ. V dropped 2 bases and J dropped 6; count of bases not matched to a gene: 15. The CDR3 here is CASSLLLAGGESVLEQYF. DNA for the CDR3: TGTGCCAGCAGCTTATTGCTAGCGGGAGGAGAGAGCGTCCTCGAGCAGTACTTC.

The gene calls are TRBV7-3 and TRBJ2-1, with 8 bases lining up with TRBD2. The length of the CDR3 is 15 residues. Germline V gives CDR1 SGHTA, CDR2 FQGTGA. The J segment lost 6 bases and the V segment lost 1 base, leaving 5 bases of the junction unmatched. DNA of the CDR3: TGTGCCAGCAGCTTAAGACGGGGGGGCCTCAATGAGCAGTTCTTC. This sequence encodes CASSLRRGGLNEQFF.

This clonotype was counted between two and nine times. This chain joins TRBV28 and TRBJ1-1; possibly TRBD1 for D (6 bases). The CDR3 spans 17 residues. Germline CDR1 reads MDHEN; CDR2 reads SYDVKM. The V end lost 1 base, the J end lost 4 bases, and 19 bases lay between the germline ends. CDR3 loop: CASSLFPQGSGSTEAFF. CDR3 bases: TGTGCCAGCAGTTTATTCCCCCAGGGGTCGGGGAGCACTGAAGCTTTCTTT.

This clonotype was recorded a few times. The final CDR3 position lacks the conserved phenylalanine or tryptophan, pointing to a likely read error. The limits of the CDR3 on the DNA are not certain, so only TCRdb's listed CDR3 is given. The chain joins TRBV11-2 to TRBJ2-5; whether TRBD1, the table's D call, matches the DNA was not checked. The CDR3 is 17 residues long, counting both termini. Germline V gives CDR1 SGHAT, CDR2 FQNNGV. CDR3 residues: CASSLQVTGVYGYTFGS.

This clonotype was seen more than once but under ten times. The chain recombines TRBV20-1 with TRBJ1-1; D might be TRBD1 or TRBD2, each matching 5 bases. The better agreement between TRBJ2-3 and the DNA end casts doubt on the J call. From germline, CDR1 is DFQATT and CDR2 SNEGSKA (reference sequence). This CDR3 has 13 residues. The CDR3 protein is CSAREGTPDTQYF. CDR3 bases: TGCAGTGCTAGAGAGGGGACCCCAGATACGCAGTATTTT.

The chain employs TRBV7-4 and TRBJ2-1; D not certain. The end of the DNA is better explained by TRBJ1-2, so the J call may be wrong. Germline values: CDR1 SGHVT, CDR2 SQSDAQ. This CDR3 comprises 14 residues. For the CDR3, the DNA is TGTGCCAGCAGCTTAGCGGGTGGGGTAGGAGGCTACACCTTC. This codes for CASSLAGGVGGYTF.

CDR3 bases: TGTGCCAGCAGTGTCGGACCAAACTACGAGCAGTTCTTC. Translation: CASSVGPNYEQFF. The chain employs TRBV2 and TRBJ2-1; D unclear. The germline V gene encodes CDR1 SNHLY and CDR2 FYNNEI. This CDR3 contains 13 residues. The V gene lost 4 bases and the J gene lost 10 bases, with 14 bases spanning the gap.

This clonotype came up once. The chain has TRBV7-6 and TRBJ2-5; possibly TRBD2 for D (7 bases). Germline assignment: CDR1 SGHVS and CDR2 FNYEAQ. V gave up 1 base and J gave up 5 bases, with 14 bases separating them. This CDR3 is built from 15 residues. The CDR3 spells CASSLGSGGRETQYF. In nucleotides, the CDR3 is TGTGCCAGCAGCTTAGGTTCCGGGGGGCGGGAGACCCAGTACTTC.